Presented here are 30 T cell receptor beta chains from one specimen sequenced in a study of T cells in localized non-small cell lung cancer. This table comes from immunoSEQ multiplex PCR, and its TCRdb copy is limited to in-frame clones, with some not included. The repertoire holds approximately 88,000 clones, with approximately 91% as singletons. Material: PBMCs, obtained before any cancer treatment. The receptors shown here come from a woman aged 35-70 years with stage II squamous cell lung carcinoma.

CDR3 sequence (DNA): TGTGCCAGCAGTTCCGGGACTACTTACAATGAGCAGTTCTTC. Protein sequence: CASSSGTTYNEQFF. V gene TRBV6-5 combines with J gene TRBJ2-1; 7 bases are shared with TRBD2. Germline V gene data show CDR1 as MNHEY and CDR2 as SVGAGI. V trimming: 4 bases; J trimming: 4 bases; junction bases outside the gene matches: 4. The CDR3 extends over 14 amino acids.

The chain uses TRBV19 and TRBJ1-1, with 7 bases lining up with TRBD1. J lost 5 bases, V lost 3 bases, and 21 bases had no gene match. Germline lookup yields CDR1 LNHDA and CDR2 SQIVND (reference sequence). This CDR3 has 19 residues. The CDR3 sequence is CASSIPQRQGGIVRTEAFF. The CDR3 coding sequence is TGTGCCAGTAGTATCCCCCAGCGACAGGGTGGGATTGTGAGAACTGAAGCTTTCTTT. Full variable domain (remainder filled in from reference TRBV19 and TRBJ1-1): DGGITQSPKYLFRKEGQNVTLSCEQNLNHDAMYWYRQDPGQGLRLIYYSQIVNDFQKGDIAEGYSVSREKKESFPLTVTSAQKNPTAFYLCASSIPQRQGGIVRTEAFFGQGTRLTVV.

The chain joins TRBV7-8 to TRBJ1-2; D gene uncertain. The CDR3 totals 13 residues. V lost 5 bases and J 0 bases, leaving 7 bases between the germline ends. Germline V gene lookup returns CDR1 SGHVS and CDR2 FQNEAQ. CDR3 loop: CASSLTANYGYTF. The CDR3 region has the DNA TGTGCCAGCAGCCTAACAGCTAACTATGGCTACACCTTC.

The chain employs TRBV5-8 and TRBJ1-5; D gene ambiguous. V was clipped by 0 bases and J by 11 bases, with 6 bases between them. The CDR3 sequence is 11 residues long. Germline V gene sequence: CDR1 SGHTS, CDR2 YDEGEE. The CDR3 is CASSLDRSQHF. CDR3 bases: TGTGCCAGCAGCTTGGATAGGTCCCAGCATTTT.

The chain links TRBV10-2 to TRBJ2-7; no firm D call. This CDR3 comprises 14 residues. Trimming removed 0 bases from V and 1 base from J, with 7 bases in between. Germline lookup yields CDR1 WSHSY and CDR2 SAAADI. The CDR3 region is CASSESGRSYEQYF. In DNA form, the CDR3 reads TGCGCCAGCAGTGAGTCTGGCAGATCCTACGAGCAGTACTTC.

The chain couples TRBV19 to TRBJ1-1; D may be TRBD1 (5 bases). Looked up from germline, CDR1 is LNHDA and CDR2 is SQIVND (reference sequence). The CDR3 loop spans 14 amino acids. The ends were cut back, 5 bases at V and 4 bases at J, with 14 bases in the middle. CDR3 loop: CASSPRVGSTEAFF. The CDR3 nucleotides read TGTGCCAGTAGTCCCAGGGTGGGGAGCACTGAAGCTTTCTTT.

The chain recombines TRBV2 with TRBJ2-5; 8 bases are a match to TRBD2. Per the germline V gene, CDR1 is SNHLY and CDR2 is FYNNEI. Trimming took 9 bases from V and 5 from J; bases not matched to a gene: 2. The CDR3 has 11 residues. The CDR3 is CARGGGETQYF. DNA for the CDR3: TGTGCCAGAGGCGGGGGGGAGACCCAGTACTTC.

The chain uses TRBV2 and TRBJ1-1; a possible D gene is TRBD1 (5 bases). Germline V CDR1 and CDR2: SNHLY, FYNNEI. This CDR3 comprises 14 residues. The V end lost 4 bases, the J end lost 1 base, and 10 bases lay between the germline ends. Here the CDR3 DNA reads TGTGCCAGCAGTGTATCCAGGGCGAACACTGAAGCTTTCTTT. Its translation: CASSVSRANTEAFF.

This chain connects TRBV10-3 to TRBJ2-3; 11 bases align to TRBD1. Germline lookup yields CDR1 ENHRY and CDR2 SYGVKD. With 4 bases clipped from V and 4 bases from J, the junction kept 16 bases outside the gene matches. CDR3 size: 19 residues. In DNA, the CDR3 is TGTGCCATCAGTGGACCGGGACAGGGGGTCGGATCAGTCGCAGATACGCAGTATTTT. As protein: CAISGPGQGVGSVADTQYF.

The chain is built from TRBV7-9 and TRBJ2-7; D may be TRBD2 (5 bases). Per the germline V gene, CDR1 is SEHNR and CDR2 is FQNEAQ (reference sequence). The CDR3 contains 14 residues. Trimming removed 5 bases from V and 7 bases from J, with 18 bases in between. Here the CDR3 DNA reads TGTGCCAGCAGCCTGCTAGCTAGACGTCGAGAGCAGTACTTC. Amino acid sequence: CASSLLARRREQYF.

The rearrangement uses TRBV7-8 and TRBJ1-4; D is uncertain. CDR1 is SGHVS and CDR2 is FQNEAQ in the germline V gene. V was trimmed by 4 bases and J by 8 bases, leaving 14 bases between them. There are 14 residues in the CDR3. As DNA, the CDR3 is TGTGCCAGCAGCTCGGAGCGAGTGAGGGAAAAACTGTTTTTT. Its translation is CASSSERVREKLFF.

The genes are TRBV5-3 and TRBJ1-1, with D unclear. TRBV5-3 is an ORF; its function is uncertain. The CDR3 sequence is 13 residues long. V lost 0 bases and J lost 6, with 9 bases in between. The CDR3 region is CARSLGQDPEAFF. DNA of the CDR3: TGTGCCAGAAGCTTGGGGCAGGATCCTGAAGCTTTCTTT.

The V gene is TRBV5-1, the J gene TRBJ1-3; perhaps TRBD1 as D (5 bases). V was shortened by 1 base and J by 0 bases, with 14 bases between the two germline ends. CDR1 is SGHRS and CDR2 is YFSETQ in the germline V gene. The CDR3 is 17 amino acids. CDR3 loop: CASSLTTAGGSGNTIYF. Here the CDR3 DNA reads TGCGCCAGCAGCTTGACCACGGCGGGGGGCTCTGGAAACACCATATATTTT.

The rearrangement joins TRBV28 to TRBJ2-1; the D is unclear. In germline, CDR1 is MDHEN, CDR2 SYDVKM. The ends were cut back, 3 bases at V and 15 bases at J, with 12 bases in the middle. CDR3 length: 11 amino acids. CDR3 nucleotides: TGTGCCAGCAGTTTGCGAGGCGCTTGGTTCTTC. Its translation: CASSLRGAWFF.

V and J are TRBV28 and TRBJ1-2; D not certain. V lost 6 bases, J lost 5 bases, and 13 bases lay in between. The CDR3 totals 13 residues. In germline, CDR1 is MDHEN, CDR2 SYDVKM. In DNA, the CDR3 is TGTGCCAGCAGGGGCGAAGATTGGTATGGCTACACCTTC. Translation: CASRGEDWYGYTF.

The chain couples TRBV29-1 to TRBJ1-2; a weak D match, TRBD1 (5 bases). Germline-derived CDR1 and CDR2 are SQVTM and ANQGSEA. The V end lost 7 bases, the J end lost 6 bases, and 12 bases lay between the germline ends. The CDR3 spans 11 residues. The CDR3 is CSAQGGNGYTF. The DNA of the CDR3 is TGCAGCGCCCAGGGCGGGAATGGCTACACCTTC.

CDR3 sequence reads: CASSQDRGTSGDEQFF. The CDR3 bases are TGTGCCAGCAGCCAAGATCGGGGGACTAGCGGGGATGAGCAGTTCTTC. This chain uses TRBV7-2 with TRBJ2-1; 13 nucleotides agree with TRBD2. J gave up 8 bases and V 5 bases, and 9 bases lay outside the gene matches. Germline V gives CDR1 SGHTA, CDR2 FQGNSA. This CDR3 has 16 amino acids.

This clone was counted only a few times. This chain uses TRBV29-1 with TRBJ1-1; TRBD1 is a possible D gene (5 bases). Trimming took 6 bases from V and 8 from J, leaving 13 bases between them. Looked up from germline, CDR1 is SQVTM and CDR2 is ANQGSEA. The CDR3 is made up of 11 amino acids. The DNA of the CDR3 is TGCAGCGTCGTGATTCGGACAGAAGCTTTCTTT. Its protein product is CSVVIRTEAFF.

V gene TRBV19 combines with J gene TRBJ1-1; no clear D. V lost 1 base and J lost 1, with 13 bases in between. This CDR3 spans 16 amino acids. Germline V lookup: CDR1 LNHDA, CDR2 SQIVND (reference sequence). The CDR3 region is CASSIVTTKRNTEAFF. The CDR3, as DNA: TGTGCCAGTAGTATAGTTACAACGAAACGGAACACTGAAGCTTTCTTT.

The chain has TRBV10-3 and TRBJ2-3; TRBD1 matches 8 bases. The CDR3 has 15 amino acids. CDR1 is ENHRY, CDR2 SYGVKD, per germline. The trim removed 4 bases at V and 3 bases at J, leaving 6 bases unmatched. This CDR3 is CAISGRQGKTDTQYF. The DNA of the CDR3 is TGTGCCATCAGTGGTAGACAGGGGAAAACAGATACGCAGTATTTT.

The chain links TRBV4-2 to TRBJ2-2; TRBD1 matches at 7 bases. J was trimmed by 1 base and V by 0 bases; bases with no gene match: 8. The CDR3 runs to 18 residues. The V gene's germline CDR1 is LGHNA and CDR2 YNFKEQ. CDR3 bases: TGTGCCAGCAGCCAAGAACCAGGGGGAAACATGAACACCGGGGAGCTGTTTTTT. Amino acids: CASSQEPGGNMNTGELFF.

The chain carries TRBV6-6 and TRBJ2-7; D may be TRBD1 (6 bases). CDR1 and CDR2 from the germline V gene are MNHNY and SVGAGI (reference sequence). The CDR3 sequence is 16 residues long. V lost 2 bases and J 0 bases, leaving 14 bases between the germline ends. The DNA of the CDR3 is TGTGCCAGCAGTTACAAGGGACATCATAGCTCCTACGAGCAGTACTTC. Its translation: CASSYKGHHSSYEQYF.

The CDR3 DNA reads TGTGCCAGCACTACCGGGGGAGTAGGGGAAAAACTGTTTTTT. Encoded protein: CASTTGGVGEKLFF. V gene TRBV28 combines with J gene TRBJ1-4, with a weak D call TRBD1 (5 bases). CDR3 length: 14 residues. Deletions cut 7 bases from V and 8 bases from J, with 17 bases between. The V gene's germline CDR1 is MDHEN and CDR2 SYDVKM.

The CDR3 loop reads CASSFDANTGELFF. The CDR3, as DNA: TGTGCCAGCAGCTTCGACGCGAACACCGGGGAGCTGTTTTTT. The chain employs TRBV5-6 and TRBJ2-2; D remains ambiguous. This CDR3 is built from 14 residues. The V gene lost 2 bases and the J gene lost 0 bases, with 5 bases spanning the gap. Germline assignment: CDR1 SGHDT and CDR2 YYEEEE.

CDR3 in amino acids: CASSLGDRGNTEAFF. CDR3 nucleotides: TGTGCCAGCAGCTTAGGGGACAGGGGGAACACTGAAGCTTTCTTT. This sequence joins TRBV7-9 and TRBJ1-1, with TRBD1 identical over 10 bases. The CDR3 is made up of 15 amino acids. Losses at the gene ends were 1 base for V and 1 base for J; bases not matched to a gene: 0. Germline values: CDR1 SEHNR, CDR2 FQNEAQ (reference sequence).

The chain combines TRBV4-2 with TRBJ2-7; weak D call: TRBD2 (6 bases). The CDR3 covers 13 residues. CDR1 is LGHNA, CDR2 YNFKEQ, per germline. The V end was cut by 4 bases, the J end by 7 bases, with 14 bases between. The CDR3 loop is CASSPDGGREQYF. Here the CDR3 DNA reads TGTGCCAGCAGCCCCGACGGAGGGAGGGAGCAGTACTTC.

The genes are TRBV11-3 and TRBJ1-5, with 9 bases matching TRBD1. CDR1 SGHNT and CDR2 YENEEA come from the germline V gene. The CDR3 sequence is 16 residues long. V was clipped by 3 bases and J by 4 bases; unmatched bases: 7. The CDR3 loop reads CASSLGTGSMNQPQHF. CDR3 nucleotides: TGTGCCAGCAGCTTGGGGACAGGGAGCATGAATCAGCCCCAGCATTTT.

The rearrangement uses TRBV5-1 and TRBJ2-2; a weak D match, TRBD1 (5 bases). V dropped 3 bases and J dropped 6 bases, with 15 bases sitting between them. Germline V gene lookup returns CDR1 SGHRS and CDR2 YFSETQ. The length of the CDR3 is 15 residues. The CDR3 protein is CASSSGQGRPGELFF. CDR3 in DNA: TGCGCCAGCAGCTCTGGGCAGGGAAGACCCGGGGAGCTGTTTTTT.

The J gene is TRBJ1-3, the V gene TRBV9; no clear D. The CDR3 length is 13 residues. V lost 3 bases to trimming and J lost 4 bases, with 8 bases between them. Germline assignment: CDR1 SGDLS and CDR2 YYNGEE. The CDR3 DNA reads as TGTGCCAGCAGCGGCCGTGGGGGAAACACCATATATTTT. Encoded protein: CASSGRGGNTIYF. The full variable domain, in which reference TRBV9 and TRBJ1-3 provide the parts outside the CDR3, is DSGVTQTPKHLITATGQRVTLRCSPRSGDLSVYWYQQSLDQGLQFLIQYYNGEERAKGNILERFSAQQFPDLHSELNLSSLELGDSALYFCASSGRGGNTIYFGEGSWLTVV.

In its sample, this clone was seen once. The chain uses TRBV6-6 and TRBJ2-3; no firm D call. V lost 2 bases and J 2 bases, leaving 8 bases between the germline ends. The CDR3 consists of 14 residues. CDR1 and CDR2 from the germline V gene are MNHNY and SVGAGI (reference sequence). CDR3 coding DNA: TGTGCCAGCAGTTACCACGACCCCACAGATACGCAGTATTTT. Translated: CASSYHDPTDTQYF.